This entry lists 10 T cell receptor beta chains sequenced from one sample in a study of blood T cell repertoires in COVID-19. TCRdb's copy holds only in-frame clones and misses some; the assay was immunoSEQ multiplex PCR. The repertoire holds some 200,000 clones, about four fifths seen once, with 4.5% to 5% in the top ten. Sample: PBMCs or T cells enriched from blood (not recorded which). The receptor source for this set is a woman aged 50 to 65 who had been exposed to COVID-19.

J is TRBJ2-5 and V is TRBV25-1; a possible D gene is TRBD2 (6 bases). The CDR3 loop spans 15 amino acids. Germline loops: CDR1 MGHDK, CDR2 SYGVNS. V was cut by 3 bases and J by 5 bases, with 16 bases left in between. In DNA, the CDR3 is TGTGCCAGCAGTGAGGGTACTAGCAGGGCGGAGACCCAGTACTTC. It specifies CASSEGTSRAETQYF.

The V and J genes are TRBV2 and TRBJ1-1; D not resolved. Per germline, CDR1 SNHLY and CDR2 FYNNEI. The CDR3 spans 12 residues. V was clipped by 4 bases and J by 2 bases, with 5 bases between them. The CDR3 DNA sequence: TGTGCCAGCAGTGGTCATAACACTGAAGCTTTCTTT. It translates to CASSGHNTEAFF.

This clone was recorded only once. The chain employs TRBV5-6 and TRBJ1-5; tentative D call: TRBD1 (5 bases). Germline-derived CDR1 and CDR2 are SGHDT and YYEEEE. The CDR3 sequence is 16 residues long. Deletions cut 4 bases from V and 0 bases from J, with 14 bases between. The CDR3 reads CASSPWGGASNQPQHF. The CDR3 coding sequence is TGTGCCAGCAGCCCTTGGGGAGGGGCTAGCAATCAGCCCCAGCATTTT.

The CDR3 spells CASSLVKGGYGYTF. The CDR3 nucleotides read TGTGCCAGCAGCTTAGTTAAGGGAGGATATGGCTACACCTTC. The chain links TRBV7-2 to TRBJ1-2; D gene ambiguous. Germline loops: CDR1 SGHTA, CDR2 FQGNSA. CDR3 length equals 14 residues. Trimming removed 1 base at V and 5 bases at J, with 11 bases between.

The table lists this clone with a few counts. The rearrangement uses TRBV5-4 and TRBJ2-5, with 7 bases lining up with TRBD2. Trimming removed 1 base from V and 5 bases from J; junction bases left unmatched: 8. Per germline, CDR1 SGHNT and CDR2 YYREEE (reference sequence). The CDR3 totals 15 residues. The chain's CDR3 is CASSLREGFGETQYF. In nucleotides, the CDR3 is TGTGCCAGCAGCTTGAGGGAGGGTTTTGGGGAGACCCAGTACTTC.

V is TRBV29-1 and J is TRBJ1-4; D remains unclear. Germline CDR1 is SQVTM and CDR2 is ANQGSEA. The CDR3 consists of 11 residues. CDR3 amino acids: CSVRRNEKLFF. Written as DNA, the CDR3 is TGCAGTGTAAGGAGGAATGAAAAACTGTTTTTT.

This sequence joins TRBV7-9 and TRBJ2-2; tentative D call: TRBD2 (6 bases). The ends were cut back, 1 base at V and 0 bases at J, with 9 bases in the middle. The CDR3 has 16 residues. The germline V gene encodes CDR1 SEHNR and CDR2 FQNEAQ (reference sequence). The CDR3 sequence is CASSLVLASNTGELFF. Here the CDR3 DNA reads TGTGCCAGCAGCTTAGTACTAGCCTCGAACACCGGGGAGCTGTTTTTT.

The rearrangement links TRBV19 to TRBJ2-3; 8 bases fit TRBD2. CDR1 and CDR2 (germline): LNHDA, SQIVND (reference sequence). V lost 5 bases, J lost 5 bases, and 15 bases stayed unmatched. The CDR3 is 17 residues long. CDR3 amino acids: CASSDPQERGSLDTQYF. The DNA for the CDR3 is TGTGCCAGTAGTGATCCCCAGGAGCGGGGGAGCTTAGATACGCAGTATTTT.

The chain joins TRBV5-1 to TRBJ2-5; 7 positions agree with TRBD2. This CDR3 region has 14 residues. V lost 4 bases, J lost 3 bases, and 6 bases stayed unmatched. The germline gives CDR1 SGHRS, CDR2 YFSETQ. In DNA, the CDR3 is TGCGCCAGCAGCCTCAGCGGGGTCGAAGAGACCCAGTACTTC. It is translated as CASSLSGVEETQYF.

CDR3 coding DNA: TGTGCCAGCAGCCAGTATAAGCTGGGACAGGGGGATCAGCCCCAGCATTTT. This sequence encodes CASSQYKLGQGDQPQHF. The rearrangement links TRBV7-9 to TRBJ1-5, with 11 bases fitting TRBD1. In germline, CDR1 is SEHNR, CDR2 FQNEAQ (reference sequence). This CDR3 contains 17 residues. The V and J ends lost 5 bases and 5 bases, in that order; junction bases with no gene match: 11.